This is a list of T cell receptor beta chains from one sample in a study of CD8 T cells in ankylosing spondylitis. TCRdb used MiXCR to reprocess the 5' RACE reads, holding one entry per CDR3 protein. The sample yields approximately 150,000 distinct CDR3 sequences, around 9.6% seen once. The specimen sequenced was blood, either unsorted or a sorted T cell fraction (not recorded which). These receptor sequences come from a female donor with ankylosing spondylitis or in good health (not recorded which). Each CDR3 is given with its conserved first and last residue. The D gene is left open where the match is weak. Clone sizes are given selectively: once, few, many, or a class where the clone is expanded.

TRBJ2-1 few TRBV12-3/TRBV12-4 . TGTGCCAGCAGTTTAGGTGGGGATAGTGAGCAGTTCTTC CASSLGGDSEQFF
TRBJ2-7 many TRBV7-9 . TGTGCCAGCAGCCACCCTGGGGGCTACGAGCAGTACTTC CASSHPGGYEQYF
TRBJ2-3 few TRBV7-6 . TGTGCCAGCAGCATCATCCCGGGGGATACGCAGTATTTT CASSIIPGDTQYF
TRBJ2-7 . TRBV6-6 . TGTGCCAGCAGTTGGGGGAGTTACGAGCAGTACTTC CASSWGSYEQYF
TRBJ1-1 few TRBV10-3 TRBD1 TGTGCCATCAGTGCCCTCGACAGGGGGCCGAACACTGAAGCTTTCTTT CAISALDRGPNTEAFF
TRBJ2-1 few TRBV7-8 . TGTGCCAGCAGCTTAACCGGGACAAGAGGTCGGGATGAGCAGTTCTTC CASSLTGTRGRDEQFF
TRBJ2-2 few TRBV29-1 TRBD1 TGCAGCGTTTTATCGGGACAGGGGTGGTCCGGGGAGCTGTTTTTT CSVLSGQGWSGELFF
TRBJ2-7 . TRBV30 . TGTGCCTGGAGATTGAAGGGGCTAAGCGACGAGCAATACTTC CAWRLKGLSDEQYF
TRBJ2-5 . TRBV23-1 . TGCGCCAGCAGTCGTGGGGTCTTCCAGACCCAGTACTTC CASSRGVFQTQYF
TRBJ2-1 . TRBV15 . TGTGCCACCAGCAGAGATCAGTTGGGGGCGGATGAGCAGTTCTTC CATSRDQLGADEQFF
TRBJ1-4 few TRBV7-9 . TGTGCCAGCAGCGAATCCGGGACATCTGAAAAACTGTTTTTT CASSESGTSEKLFF
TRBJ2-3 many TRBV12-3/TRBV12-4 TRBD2 TGTGCCAGCAGTTTATGGACTAGCGGGAGCGGAGTAACAGATACGCAGTATTTT CASSLWTSGSGVTDTQYF
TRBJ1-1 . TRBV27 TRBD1 TGTGCCAGCAGACCTTCGACAGGGGGAAAGGCTGAAGCTTTCTTT CASRPSTGGKAEAFF
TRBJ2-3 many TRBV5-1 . TGCGCCAGCAGCGACTTCACAGATACGCAGTATTTT CASSDFTDTQYF
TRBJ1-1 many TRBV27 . TGTGCCAGCTCAATTCTCCCCGGGACCGAGAACACTGAAGCTTTCTTT CASSILPGTENTEAFF
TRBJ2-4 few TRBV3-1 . TGTGCCAGCAGCCAAGAGGAGATGAGGAGGGCCAAAAACATTCAGTACTTC CASSQEEMRRAKNIQYF
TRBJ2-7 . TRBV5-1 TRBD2 TGCGCCAGCAGCTTGCATCGGACTAGCGGGAGGGCCCACGAGCAGTACTTC CASSLHRTSGRAHEQYF
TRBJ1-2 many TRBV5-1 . TGCGCTAGCAGCTTGGCCGGCGGTGTGAACTATGGCTACACCTTC CASSLAGGVNYGYTF
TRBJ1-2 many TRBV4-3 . TGCGCCAGCAGCCAAGCGAGCTCCTCTTGGGGCTACACCTTC CASSQASSSWGYTF
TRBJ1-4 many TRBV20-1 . TGCAGTGCTAGAGTTTGGGAGGGCCCCGATGCAACTAATGAAAAACTGTTTTTT CSARVWEGPDATNEKLFF
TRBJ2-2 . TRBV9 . TGTGCCAGCAGCGTAGGAGGGCGGGCCGGGGAGCTGTTTTTT CASSVGGRAGELFF
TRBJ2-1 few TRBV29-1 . TGCAGCGTTGACGAGGGAGGATATAATGAGCAGTTCTTC CSVDEGGYNEQFF
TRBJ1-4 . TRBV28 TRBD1 TGTGCCAGCAGTCTTCAAACGGACAGGGATATAACTAATGAAAAACTGTTTTTT CASSLQTDRDITNEKLFF
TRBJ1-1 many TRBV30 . TGTGCCTGGAGGGCCCGGGCGAACACTGAAGCTTTCTTT CAWRARANTEAFF
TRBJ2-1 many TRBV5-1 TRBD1 TGCGCCAGCAGTCCCGGGACAGGGTTCTACAATGAGCAGTTCTTC CASSPGTGFYNEQFF
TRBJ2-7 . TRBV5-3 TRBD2 TGTGCCAGAGTTCTAGCGGAGCCCTACGAGCAGTACTTC CARVLAEPYEQYF
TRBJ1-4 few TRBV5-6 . TGTGCCAGCAGCTCATACCTTGCAACTAATGAAAAACTGTTTTTT CASSSYLATNEKLFF
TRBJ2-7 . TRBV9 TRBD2 TGTGCCAGCAGCGTAGGTCTCCTAGCGGGAGACGAGCAGTACTTC CASSVGLLAGDEQYF
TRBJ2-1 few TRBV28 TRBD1 TGTGCCAGCACTATACAGGGGCGGAATGAGCAGTTCTTC CASTIQGRNEQFF
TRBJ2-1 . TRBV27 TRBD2 TGTGCCAGCAGTTCGGGACTAGCCCACAATGAGCAGTTCTTC CASSSGLAHNEQFF
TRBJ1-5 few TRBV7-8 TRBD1 TGTGCCAGCAGCCCCGACAGGGATAGCAATCAGCCCCAGCATTTT CASSPDRDSNQPQHF
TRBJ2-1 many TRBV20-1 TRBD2 TGCAGTGCTATTAGCGGGATTTCCTACAATGAGCAGTTCTTC CSAISGISYNEQFF